This entry describes one T cell receptor (beta chain). Its specificity is not known. Germline-derived CDR1 and CDR2 are SGHDT and YYEEEE. There are 14 residues in the CDR3. V lost 5 bases and J lost 1; bases outside the gene matches: 5. These data are taken from a study of T cell responses to AZD1222 COVID-19 vaccine. Study findings and constraints: White British people made up most donors, females outnumbered males, and clonal diversity was possibly underestimated. An increase in Spike-specific TCR breadth and depth was observed after two AZD1222 doses. Reportedly, nearly half the spike-specific TCRs target unmutated variant regions.

Produced via immunoSEQ multiplex PCR; TCRdb's table is partial and in-frame only. The table records 45,000 to 55,000 clones, under 90% of them present only once. The chain joins TRBV5-6 to TRBJ1-2; 7 bases agree with TRBD1. The sample consisted of peripheral blood, taken on day 0 of AZD1222 vaccination. The clonotype was recovered from an adult in good health. CDR3 DNA sequence: TGTGCCAGCAGACAGGACAGGCGTAACTATGGCTACACCTTC. As protein: CASRQDRRNYGYTF.